One sample yielded the 17 T cell receptor beta chains listed below, sequenced in a study of T cell repertoires in cytomegalovirus infection (dated by TCRdb to about 2019). TCRdb names Illumina HiSeq 1500 as the instrument used. Clones were called with MiXCR by TCRdb after fastp trimmed the public reads at Q25, and only in-frame beta chains were retained. Rows with a matching CDR3 protein are joined into one entry that keeps the most common DNA and genes. The sample table holds approximately 400,000 distinct CDR3 sequences, of which roughly 30% were seen once. Roughly an eighth of the sample comes from the top ten. The sequenced sample consisted of PBMCs. The receptor set was obtained from a human donor in good health (CMV status not recorded). Some clones in this sample may be carry-over from other donors' samples.

V and J are TRBV20-1 and TRBJ2-5; 10 bases agree with TRBD2. Unmatched junction bases numbered 8, after V lost 6 bases and J lost 4 bases. From germline, CDR1 is DFQATT and CDR2 SNEGSKA (reference sequence). The CDR3 length is 14 residues. The CDR3: CSAPSGGAGETQYF. CDR3 bases: TGCAGTGCCCCTAGCGGGGGAGCGGGAGAGACCCAGTACTTC.

The chain joins TRBV4-3 to TRBJ1-5, with D hard to call. Deletions cut 0 bases from V and 6 bases from J, with 6 bases between. This CDR3 comprises 13 residues. The germline CDR1 and CDR2 sequences are LGHNA and YSLEER. CDR3 nucleotide sequence: TGCGCCAGCAGCCAAGATAATGGTCAGCCCCAGCATTTT. The encoded protein is CASSQDNGQPQHF.

This clonotype was observed a few times. V is TRBV18 and J is TRBJ2-1; 12 positions match TRBD2. Per the germline V gene, CDR1 is KGHSH and CDR2 is LQKENI. This CDR3 is 16 amino acids long. V gave up 3 bases and J gave up 10 bases; unmatched junction bases: 10. The CDR3 nucleotides read TGTGCCAGCTCACCCCTAGCGGGGGGGCCCCAGAGGGAGCAGTTCTTC. Its protein is CASSPLAGGPQREQFF.

This clonotype was detected only a few times. The chain has TRBV18 and TRBJ1-2; D is possibly TRBD1 (6 bases). Trimming left V 5 bases short and J 2 bases short, with 27 bases between. Per the germline V gene, CDR1 is KGHSH and CDR2 is LQKENI. The CDR3 extends over 19 amino acids. The CDR3 DNA reads as TGTGCCAGCTCATCGCGGACTAGCGGGGGCCTAGATAGCAACTATGGCTACACCTTC. This gives the protein CASSSRTSGGLDSNYGYTF.

The chain carries TRBV28 and TRBJ2-1; 9 nucleotides align to TRBD1. Germline V gene lookup returns CDR1 MDHEN and CDR2 SYDVKM. The CDR3 is 17 amino acids. With 6 bases clipped from V and 3 bases from J, the junction kept 12 bases outside the gene matches. The chain's CDR3 is CASRAGTGQGNYNEQFF. The CDR3 nucleotides read TGTGCCAGCAGGGCGGGTACAGGACAGGGGAACTACAATGAGCAGTTCTTC.

In its sample, this clonotype was seen a few times. The V call is TRBV12-3 or TRBV12-4, the J call TRBJ1-5; 11 nucleotides agree with TRBD1. This CDR3 comprises 16 residues. Trimming took 5 bases from V and 3 from J; bases not matched to a gene: 6. Here the CDR3 DNA reads TGTGCCAGCAGTCCAGGACAGGGGGCGAACAATCAGCCCCAGCATTTT. Translating it yields CASSPGQGANNQPQHF.

This clonotype was seen only a few times. The rearrangement links TRBV12-3 or TRBV12-4 to TRBJ1-3, with 7 bases that match TRBD1. V was clipped by 6 bases and J by 3 bases; unmatched bases: 2. The CDR3 extends over 13 amino acids. The CDR3 DNA sequence: TGTGCCAGCAGAGGGGACAGTGGAAACACCATATATTTT. Its protein product is CASRGDSGNTIYF.

The rearrangement links TRBV11-2 to TRBJ2-1, with 12 bases lining up with TRBD2. The J segment lost 10 bases and the V segment lost 2 bases, leaving 6 bases of the junction unmatched. CDR1 SGHAT and CDR2 FQNNGV come from the germline V gene. CDR3 length: 15 amino acids. The CDR3 DNA reads TGTGCCAGCAGCTTATTTGCTAGCGGGGGGGAAGAGCAGTTCTTC. This encodes CASSLFASGGEEQFF.

This clonotype appeared many times. In DNA, the CDR3 is TGTGCCAGCAGCTCTACCGGGACAGGGGGCACCGGGGAGCTGTTTTTT. Protein sequence: CASSSTGTGGTGELFF. V usage is TRBV7-2 and J usage is TRBJ2-2, with 11 bases fitting TRBD1. J lost 4 bases, V lost 4 bases, and 5 bases had no gene match. The length of the CDR3 is 16 residues. From germline, CDR1 is SGHTA and CDR2 FQGNSA. The whole variable domain, remainder taken from reference TRBV7-2 and TRBJ2-2, is GAGVSQSPSNKVTEKGKDVELRCDPISGHTALYWYRQSLGQGLEFLIYFQGNSAPDKSGLPSDRFSAERTGGSVSTLTIQRTQQEDSAVYLCASSSTGTGGTGELFFGEGSRLTVL.

This chain uses TRBV20-1 with TRBJ1-3; 7 nucleotides match TRBD1. V was clipped by 6 bases and J by 0 bases; unmatched bases: 5. The CDR3 contains 14 residues. Germline CDR1 is DFQATT and CDR2 is SNEGSKA (reference sequence). CDR3 loop: CSALRGPSGNTIYF. The CDR3 region has the DNA TGCAGTGCGTTAAGGGGGCCCTCTGGAAACACCATATATTTT.

The genes are TRBV7-6 and TRBJ1-2; 9 nucleotides line up with TRBD1. This CDR3 has 17 amino acids. With 5 bases clipped from V and 7 bases from J, the junction kept 17 bases outside the gene matches. Germline assignment: CDR1 SGHVS and CDR2 FNYEAQ. The CDR3 DNA sequence: TGTGCCAGCAGCACGAGCCGGGACAGGGACAGTAGTGGTGGCTACACCTTC. It translates to CASSTSRDRDSSGGYTF. The full variable domain, with the rest looked up from reference TRBV7-6 and TRBJ1-2, is GAGVSQSPRYKVTKRGQDVALRCDPISGHVSLYWYRQALGQGPEFLTYFNYEAQQDKSGLPNDRFSAERPEGSISTLTIQRTEQRDSAMYRCASSTSRDRDSSGGYTFGSGTRLTVV.

At least ten counts were recorded for this clonotype. The rearrangement uses TRBV4-1 and TRBJ1-4; 7 bases are shared with TRBD1. The CDR3 extends over 16 amino acids. V lost 2 bases to trimming and J lost 5 bases; unmatched junction nucleotides: 8. Per germline, CDR1 MGHRA and CDR2 YSYEKL. The CDR3 coding sequence is TGCGCCAGCAGCCAAATCGACAGGGAGTGGAATGAAAAACTGTTTTTT. This translates into CASSQIDREWNEKLFF.

Only a few counts were recorded for this clonotype. The rearrangement links TRBV18 to TRBJ1-2; no reliable D call. Trimming took 3 bases from V and 3 from J, leaving 5 bases between them. Germline V CDR1 and CDR2: KGHSH, LQKENI. The CDR3 contains 12 residues. This chain's CDR3 is CASSPDYYGYTF. The DNA for the CDR3 is TGTGCCAGCTCACCCGATTACTATGGCTACACCTTC.

This clonotype showed up many times. The chain's CDR3 is CASSPPGVSYNEQFF. The CDR3 DNA is TGTGCCAGCAGCCCGCCGGGGGTGAGCTACAATGAGCAGTTCTTC. This chain joins TRBV7-2 and TRBJ2-1; D may be TRBD2 (6 bases). Germline values: CDR1 SGHTA, CDR2 FQGNSA. The CDR3 spans 15 residues. V was cut by 5 bases and J by 3 bases, with 14 bases left in between. Variable domain in full (rest from reference TRBV7-2 and TRBJ2-1): GAGVSQSPSNKVTEKGKDVELRCDPISGHTALYWYRQSLGQGLEFLIYFQGNSAPDKSGLPSDRFSAERTGGSVSTLTIQRTQQEDSAVYLCASSPPGVSYNEQFFGPGTRLTVL.

This clonotype came up many times. V is TRBV7-2 and J is TRBJ2-7; D not resolved. The V end lost 2 bases, the J end lost 2 bases, and 7 bases lay between the germline ends. The CDR3 totals 13 residues. The germline CDR1 and CDR2 sequences are SGHTA and FQGNSA. DNA of the CDR3: TGTGCCAGCAGCTTAAACAGAGCCTACGAGCAGTACTTC. As protein: CASSLNRAYEQYF.

The rearrangement uses TRBV4-2 and TRBJ2-1; a weak D match, TRBD2 (5 bases). The CDR3 consists of 17 residues. Germline assignment: CDR1 LGHNA and CDR2 YNFKEQ. V was clipped by 0 bases and J by 4 bases, with 16 bases between them. CDR3 sequence reads: CASSQDPGSRTYNEQFF. CDR3 nucleotide sequence: TGTGCCAGCAGCCAAGATCCGGGGTCTAGGACTTACAATGAGCAGTTCTTC.

The rearrangement links TRBV12-3 or TRBV12-4 to TRBJ1-4, with D possibly being TRBD1 (6 bases). The length of the CDR3 is 16 residues. Trimming cost V 6 bases and J 3 bases, with 17 bases left between them. CDR3 residues: CASSPRGGGANEKLFF. As DNA, the CDR3 is TGTGCCAGCAGCCCCAGGGGAGGGGGAGCTAATGAAAAACTGTTTTTT.